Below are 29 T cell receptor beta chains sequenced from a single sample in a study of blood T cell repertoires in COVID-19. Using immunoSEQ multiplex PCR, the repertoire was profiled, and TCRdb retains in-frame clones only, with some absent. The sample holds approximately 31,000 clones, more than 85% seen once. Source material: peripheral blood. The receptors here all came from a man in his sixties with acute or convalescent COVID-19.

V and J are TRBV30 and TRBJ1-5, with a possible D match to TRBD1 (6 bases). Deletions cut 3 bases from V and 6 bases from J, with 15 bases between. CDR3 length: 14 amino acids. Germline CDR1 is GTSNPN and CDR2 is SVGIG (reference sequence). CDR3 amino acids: CAWSIPGEGQPQHF. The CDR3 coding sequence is TGTGCCTGGAGCATACCAGGGGAGGGTCAGCCCCAGCATTTT. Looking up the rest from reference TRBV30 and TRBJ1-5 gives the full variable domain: SQTIHQWPATLVQPVGSPLSLECTVEGTSNPNLYWYRQAAGRGLQLLFYSVGIGQISSEVPQNLSASRPQDRQFILSSKKLLLSDSGFYLCAWSIPGEGQPQHFGDGTRLSIL.

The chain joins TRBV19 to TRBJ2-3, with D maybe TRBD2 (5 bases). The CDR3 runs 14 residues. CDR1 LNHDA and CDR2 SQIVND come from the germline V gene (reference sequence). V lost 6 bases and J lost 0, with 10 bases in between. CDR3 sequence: CASRLASSTDTQYF. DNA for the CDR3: TGTGCCAGTAGGTTAGCGTCAAGCACAGATACGCAGTATTTT.

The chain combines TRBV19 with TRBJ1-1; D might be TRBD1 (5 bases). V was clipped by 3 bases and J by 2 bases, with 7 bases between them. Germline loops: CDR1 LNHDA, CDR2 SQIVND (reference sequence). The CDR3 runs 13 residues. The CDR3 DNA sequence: TGTGCCAGTAGTATTAGGACAAACACTGAAGCTTTCTTT. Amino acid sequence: CASSIRTNTEAFF. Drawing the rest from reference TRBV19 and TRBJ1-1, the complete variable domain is DGGITQSPKYLFRKEGQNVTLSCEQNLNHDAMYWYRQDPGQGLRLIYYSQIVNDFQKGDIAEGYSVSREKKESFPLTVTSAQKNPTAFYLCASSIRTNTEAFFGQGTRLTVV.

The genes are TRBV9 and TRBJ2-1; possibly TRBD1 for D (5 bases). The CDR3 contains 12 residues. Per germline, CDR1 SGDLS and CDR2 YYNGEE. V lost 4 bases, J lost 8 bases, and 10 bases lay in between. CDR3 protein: CASSLRGDEQFF. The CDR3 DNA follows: TGTGCCAGCAGCCTTAGGGGTGATGAGCAGTTCTTC.

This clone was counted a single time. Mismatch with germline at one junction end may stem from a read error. The CDR3 DNA reads TGCAGCGTTGGACCCCGTTTCGGGGGACCCTCTGACTTC. Encoded protein: CSVGPRFGGPSDF. V gene TRBV29-1 combines with J gene TRBJ2-7, with a weak D call TRBD2 (6 bases). This CDR3 comprises 13 residues. Germline-derived CDR1 and CDR2 are SQVTM and ANQGSEA.

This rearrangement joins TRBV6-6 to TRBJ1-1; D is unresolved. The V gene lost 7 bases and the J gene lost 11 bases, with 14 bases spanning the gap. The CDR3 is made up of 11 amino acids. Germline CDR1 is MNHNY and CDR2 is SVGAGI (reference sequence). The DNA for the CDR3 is TGTGCCAGCAAGTCAGGCAGCCCGGCTTTCTTT. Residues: CASKSGSPAFF.

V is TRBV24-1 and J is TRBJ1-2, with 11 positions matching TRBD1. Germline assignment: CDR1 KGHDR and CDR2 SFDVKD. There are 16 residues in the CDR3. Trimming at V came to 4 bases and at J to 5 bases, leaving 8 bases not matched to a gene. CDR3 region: CATSDTGTGGRYGYTF. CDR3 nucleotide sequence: TGTGCCACCAGTGACACCGGGACAGGGGGAAGATATGGCTACACCTTC.

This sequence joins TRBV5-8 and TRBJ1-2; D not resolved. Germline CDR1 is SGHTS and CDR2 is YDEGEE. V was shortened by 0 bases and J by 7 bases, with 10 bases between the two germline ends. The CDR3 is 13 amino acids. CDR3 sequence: CASSLGLLGGYTF. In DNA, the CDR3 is TGTGCCAGCAGCTTGGGACTCTTGGGTGGCTACACCTTC.

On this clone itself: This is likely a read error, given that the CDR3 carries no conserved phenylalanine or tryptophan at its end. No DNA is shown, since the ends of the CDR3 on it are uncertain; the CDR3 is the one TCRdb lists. CDR3 protein: CASSSQPGTRVTL. This rearrangement joins TRBV5-6 to TRBJ1-1; the DNA was not compared with TRBD1, the D call given in the table. The CDR3 is 13 amino acids long, termini counted. CDR1 SGHDT and CDR2 YYEEEE come from the germline V gene.

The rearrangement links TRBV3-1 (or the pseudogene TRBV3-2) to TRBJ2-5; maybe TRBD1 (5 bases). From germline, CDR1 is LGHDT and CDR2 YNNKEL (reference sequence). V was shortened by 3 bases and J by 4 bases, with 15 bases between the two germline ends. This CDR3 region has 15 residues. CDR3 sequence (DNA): TGTGCCAGCAGCCACCCATACCCCACAGGAGAGACCCAGTACTTC. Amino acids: CASSHPYPTGETQYF.

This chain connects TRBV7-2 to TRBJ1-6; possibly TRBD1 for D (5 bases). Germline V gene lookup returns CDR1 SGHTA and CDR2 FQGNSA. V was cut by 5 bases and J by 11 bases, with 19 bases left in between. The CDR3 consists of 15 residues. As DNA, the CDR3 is TGTGCCAGCAGCCCATCTCCAGGGATGGTGGCACCCCTCCACTTT. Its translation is CASSPSPGMVAPLHF.

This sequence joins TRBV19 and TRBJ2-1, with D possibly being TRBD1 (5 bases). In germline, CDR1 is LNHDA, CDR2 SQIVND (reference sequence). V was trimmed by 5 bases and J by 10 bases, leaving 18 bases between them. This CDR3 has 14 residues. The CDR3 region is CASSRFQGGNEQFF. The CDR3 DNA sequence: TGTGCCAGTAGTCGGTTCCAGGGTGGTAACGAGCAGTTCTTC.

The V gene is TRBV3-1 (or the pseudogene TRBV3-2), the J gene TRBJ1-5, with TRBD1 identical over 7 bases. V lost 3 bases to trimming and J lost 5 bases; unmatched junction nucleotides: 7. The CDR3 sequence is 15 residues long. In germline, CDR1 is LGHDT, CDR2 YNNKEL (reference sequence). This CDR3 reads CASSQGRTGYQPQHF. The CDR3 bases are TGTGCCAGCAGCCAGGGTAGGACAGGATATCAGCCCCAGCATTTT.

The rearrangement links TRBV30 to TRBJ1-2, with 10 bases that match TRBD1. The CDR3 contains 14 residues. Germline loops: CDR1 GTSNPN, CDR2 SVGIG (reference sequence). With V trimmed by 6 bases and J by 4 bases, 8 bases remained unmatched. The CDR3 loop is CACARQGAGYGYTF. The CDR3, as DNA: TGTGCCTGCGCCAGACAGGGGGCGGGCTATGGCTACACCTTC.

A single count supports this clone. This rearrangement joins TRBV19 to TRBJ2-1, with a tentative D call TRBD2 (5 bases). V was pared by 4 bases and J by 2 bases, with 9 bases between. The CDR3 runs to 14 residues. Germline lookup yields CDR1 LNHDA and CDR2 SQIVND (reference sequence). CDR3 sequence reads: CASSRGQAYNEQFF. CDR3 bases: TGTGCCAGTAGTAGAGGGCAAGCCTACAATGAGCAGTTCTTC.

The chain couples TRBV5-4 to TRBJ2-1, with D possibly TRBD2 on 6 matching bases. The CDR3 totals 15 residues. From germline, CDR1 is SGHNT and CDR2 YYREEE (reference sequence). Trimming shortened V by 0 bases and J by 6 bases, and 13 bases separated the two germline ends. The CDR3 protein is CASSLVRASANEQFF. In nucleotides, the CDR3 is TGTGCCAGCAGCTTGGTTAGGGCTAGCGCCAATGAGCAGTTCTTC. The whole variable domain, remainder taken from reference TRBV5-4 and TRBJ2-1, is ETGVTQSPTHLIKTRGQQVTLRCSSQSGHNTVSWYQQALGQGPQFIFQYYREEENGRGNFPPRFSGLQFPNYSSELNVNALELDDSALYLCASSLVRASANEQFFGPGTRLTVL.

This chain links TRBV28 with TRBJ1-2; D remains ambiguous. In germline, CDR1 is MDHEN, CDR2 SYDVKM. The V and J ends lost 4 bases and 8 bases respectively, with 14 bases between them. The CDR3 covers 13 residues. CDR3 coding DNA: TGTGCCAGCAGTTCCAGGCTTTCGGCGGGCTACACCTTC. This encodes CASSSRLSAGYTF.

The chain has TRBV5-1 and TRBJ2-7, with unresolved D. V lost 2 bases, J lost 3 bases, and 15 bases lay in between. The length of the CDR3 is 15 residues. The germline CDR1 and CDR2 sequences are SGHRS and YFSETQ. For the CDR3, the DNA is TGCGCCAGCAGCTTTGTGTCAGGTGCTTTCTACGAGCAGTACTTC. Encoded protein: CASSFVSGAFYEQYF.

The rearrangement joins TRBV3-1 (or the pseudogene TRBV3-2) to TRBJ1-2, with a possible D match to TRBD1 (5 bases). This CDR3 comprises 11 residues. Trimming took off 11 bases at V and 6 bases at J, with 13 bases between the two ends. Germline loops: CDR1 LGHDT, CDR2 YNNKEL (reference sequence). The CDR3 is CAGQGPDGYTF. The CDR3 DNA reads TGTGCCGGGCAGGGTCCGGATGGCTACACCTTC.

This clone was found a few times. The CDR3 region has the DNA TGTGCCAGTAGTCCAGCTCGGGACAGGTACAATGAGCAGTTCTTC. Translation: CASSPARDRYNEQFF. The chain carries TRBV19 and TRBJ2-1, with 8 bases aligning to TRBD1. V was pared by 5 bases and J by 4 bases, with 7 bases of the junction left unmatched. CDR3 length: 15 residues. Germline CDR1 and CDR2: LNHDA and SQIVND (reference sequence).

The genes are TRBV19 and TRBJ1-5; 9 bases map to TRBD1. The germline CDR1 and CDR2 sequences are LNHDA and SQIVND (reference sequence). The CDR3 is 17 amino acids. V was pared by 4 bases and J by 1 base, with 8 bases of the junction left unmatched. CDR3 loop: CASSTTGTGRSNQPQHF. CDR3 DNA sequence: TGTGCCAGTAGTACAACCGGGACAGGGAGAAGCAATCAGCCCCAGCATTTT.

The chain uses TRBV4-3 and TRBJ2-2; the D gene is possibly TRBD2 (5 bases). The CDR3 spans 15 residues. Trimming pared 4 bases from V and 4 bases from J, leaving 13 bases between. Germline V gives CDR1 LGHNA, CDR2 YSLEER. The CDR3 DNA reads TGCGCCAGCAGCCCCGGACGGACTGTCACCGGGGAGCTGTTTTTT. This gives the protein CASSPGRTVTGELFF.

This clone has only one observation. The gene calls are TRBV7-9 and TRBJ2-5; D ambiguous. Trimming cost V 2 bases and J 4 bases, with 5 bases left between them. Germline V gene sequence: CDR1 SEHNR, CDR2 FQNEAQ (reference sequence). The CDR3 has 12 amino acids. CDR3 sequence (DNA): TGTGCCAGCAGCTTACTCTCAGAGACCCAGTACTTC. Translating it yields CASSLLSETQYF. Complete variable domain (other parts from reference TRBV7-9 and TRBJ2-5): DTGVSQNPRHKITKRGQNVTFRCDPISEHNRLYWYRQTLGQGPEFLTYFQNEAQLEKSRLLSDRFSAERPKGSFSTLEIQRTEQGDSAMYLCASSLLSETQYFGPGTRLLVL.

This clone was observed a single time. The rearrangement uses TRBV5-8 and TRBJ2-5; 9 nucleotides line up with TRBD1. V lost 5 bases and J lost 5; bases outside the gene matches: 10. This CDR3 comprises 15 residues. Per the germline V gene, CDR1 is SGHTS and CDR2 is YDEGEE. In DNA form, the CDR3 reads TGTGCCAGCAGTGATACAGGGGGCCGGCGCGAGACCCAGTACTTC. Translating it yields CASSDTGGRRETQYF.

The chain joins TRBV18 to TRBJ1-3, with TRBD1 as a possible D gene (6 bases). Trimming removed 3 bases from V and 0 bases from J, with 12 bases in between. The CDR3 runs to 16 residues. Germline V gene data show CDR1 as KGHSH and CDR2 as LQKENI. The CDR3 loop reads CASSPAGEISGNTIYF. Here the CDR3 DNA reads TGTGCCAGCTCACCCGCAGGGGAAATCTCTGGAAACACCATATATTTT.

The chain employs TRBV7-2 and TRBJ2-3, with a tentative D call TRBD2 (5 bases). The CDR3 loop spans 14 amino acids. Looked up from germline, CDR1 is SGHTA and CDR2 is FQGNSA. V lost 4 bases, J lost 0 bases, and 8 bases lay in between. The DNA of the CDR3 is TGTGCCAGCAGCTGGACTCCTAGCACAGATACGCAGTATTTT. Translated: CASSWTPSTDTQYF.

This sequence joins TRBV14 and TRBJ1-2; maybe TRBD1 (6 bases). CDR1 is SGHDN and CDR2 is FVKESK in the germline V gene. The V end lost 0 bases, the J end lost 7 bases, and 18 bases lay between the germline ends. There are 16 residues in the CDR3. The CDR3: CASSQDPFAGAGGYTF. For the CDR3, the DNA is TGTGCCAGCAGCCAAGATCCTTTCGCAGGGGCGGGTGGCTACACCTTC.

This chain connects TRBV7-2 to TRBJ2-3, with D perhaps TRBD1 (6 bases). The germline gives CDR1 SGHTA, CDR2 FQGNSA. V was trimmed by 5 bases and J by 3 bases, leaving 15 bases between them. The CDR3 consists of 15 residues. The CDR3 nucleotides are TGTGCCAGCAGCCACCAACAGGGCTGGACAGATACGCAGTATTTT. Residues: CASSHQQGWTDTQYF. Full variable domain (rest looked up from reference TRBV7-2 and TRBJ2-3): GAGVSQSPSNKVTEKGKDVELRCDPISGHTALYWYRQSLGQGLEFLIYFQGNSAPDKSGLPSDRFSAERTGGSVSTLTIQRTQQEDSAVYLCASSHQQGWTDTQYFGPGTRLTVL.

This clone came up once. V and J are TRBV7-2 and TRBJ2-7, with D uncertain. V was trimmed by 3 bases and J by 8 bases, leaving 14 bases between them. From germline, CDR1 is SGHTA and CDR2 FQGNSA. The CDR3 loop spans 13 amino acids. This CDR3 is CASSFEARGKQYF. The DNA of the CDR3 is TGTGCCAGCAGCTTCGAGGCCCGCGGTAAGCAGTACTTC. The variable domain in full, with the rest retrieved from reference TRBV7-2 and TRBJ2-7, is GAGVSQSPSNKVTEKGKDVELRCDPISGHTALYWYRQSLGQGLEFLIYFQGNSAPDKSGLPSDRFSAERTGGSVSTLTIQRTQQEDSAVYLCASSFEARGKQYFGPGTRLTVT.